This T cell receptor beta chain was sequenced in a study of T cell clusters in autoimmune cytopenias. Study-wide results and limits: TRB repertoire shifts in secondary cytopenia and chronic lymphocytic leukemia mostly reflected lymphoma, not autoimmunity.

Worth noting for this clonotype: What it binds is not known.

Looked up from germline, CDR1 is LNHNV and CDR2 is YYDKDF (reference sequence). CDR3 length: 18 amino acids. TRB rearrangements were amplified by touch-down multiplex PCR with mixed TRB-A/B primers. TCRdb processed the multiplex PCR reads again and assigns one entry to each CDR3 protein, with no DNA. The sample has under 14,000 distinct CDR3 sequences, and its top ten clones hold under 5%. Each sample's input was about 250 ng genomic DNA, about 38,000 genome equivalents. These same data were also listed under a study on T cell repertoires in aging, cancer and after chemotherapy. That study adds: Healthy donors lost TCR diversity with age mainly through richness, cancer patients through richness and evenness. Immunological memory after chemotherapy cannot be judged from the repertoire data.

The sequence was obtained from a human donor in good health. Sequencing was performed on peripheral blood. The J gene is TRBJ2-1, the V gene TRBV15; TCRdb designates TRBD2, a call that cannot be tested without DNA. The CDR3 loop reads CATSSHLRAEGSYNEQFF.